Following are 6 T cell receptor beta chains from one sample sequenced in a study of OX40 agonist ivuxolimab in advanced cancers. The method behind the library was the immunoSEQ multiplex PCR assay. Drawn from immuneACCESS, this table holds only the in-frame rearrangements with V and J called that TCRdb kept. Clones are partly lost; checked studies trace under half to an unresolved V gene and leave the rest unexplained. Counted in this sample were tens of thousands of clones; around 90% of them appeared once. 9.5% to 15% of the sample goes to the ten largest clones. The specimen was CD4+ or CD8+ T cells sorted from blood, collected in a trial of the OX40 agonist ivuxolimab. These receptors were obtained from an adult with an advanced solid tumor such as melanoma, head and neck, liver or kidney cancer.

CDR3 in DNA: TGTGCCAGCAGCTTCGGATCCTGGGAGCAGTACTTC. Translated: CASSFGSWEQYF. V and J are TRBV7-9 and TRBJ2-7; D remains unclear. The CDR3 spans 12 residues. Germline assignment: CDR1 SEHNR and CDR2 FQNEAQ (reference sequence). With 3 bases removed from V and 7 bases from J, the gap between germline ends came to 10 bases.

The CDR3 DNA is TGTGCCAGCAGTGACCGCAAGCGGGAGGGCCGGGACGAGCAGTACTTC. Its translation: CASSDRKREGRDEQYF. J is TRBJ2-7 and V is TRBV6-4; 10 nucleotides line up with TRBD2. The germline V gene has CDR1 MRHNA and CDR2 SNTAGT. Germline trimming cut 2 bases from V and 5 bases from J; bases unmatched to any gene: 9. This CDR3 contains 16 residues.

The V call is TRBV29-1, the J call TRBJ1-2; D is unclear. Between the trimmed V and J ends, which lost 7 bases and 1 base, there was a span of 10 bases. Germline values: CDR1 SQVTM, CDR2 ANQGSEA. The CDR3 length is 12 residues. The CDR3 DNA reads TGCAGCGGGGATCTCAATAACTATGGCTACACCTTC. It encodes CSGDLNNYGYTF.

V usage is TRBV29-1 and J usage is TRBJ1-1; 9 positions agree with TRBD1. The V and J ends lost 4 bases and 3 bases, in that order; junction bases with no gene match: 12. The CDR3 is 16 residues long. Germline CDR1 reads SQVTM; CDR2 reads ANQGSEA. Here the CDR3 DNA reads TGCAGCGTTGTAAGGACAGGGGTCGGATCGGACACTGAAGCTTTCTTT. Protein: CSVVRTGVGSDTEAFF. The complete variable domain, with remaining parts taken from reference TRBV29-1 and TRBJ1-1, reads SAVISQKPSRDICQRGTSLTIQCQVDSQVTMMFWYRQQPGQSLTLIATANQGSEATYESGFVIDKFPISRPNLTFSTLTVSNMSPEDSSIYLCSVVRTGVGSDTEAFFGQGTRLTVV.

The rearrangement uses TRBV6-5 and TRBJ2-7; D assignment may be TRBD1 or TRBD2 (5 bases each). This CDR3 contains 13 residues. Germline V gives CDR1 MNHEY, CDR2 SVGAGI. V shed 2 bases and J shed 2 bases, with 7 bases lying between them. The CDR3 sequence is CASSYGDAYEQYF. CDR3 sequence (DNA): TGTGCCAGCAGTTACGGGGACGCCTACGAGCAGTACTTC.

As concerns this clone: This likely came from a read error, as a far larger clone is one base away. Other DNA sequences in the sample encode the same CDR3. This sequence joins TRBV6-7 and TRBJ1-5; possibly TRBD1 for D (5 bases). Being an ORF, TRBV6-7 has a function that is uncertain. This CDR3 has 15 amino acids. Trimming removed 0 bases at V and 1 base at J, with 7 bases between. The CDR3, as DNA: TGTGCCAGCAGTTACTCTGGGGGGAGCAATCAGCCCCAGCATTTT. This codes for CASSYSGGSNQPQHF.